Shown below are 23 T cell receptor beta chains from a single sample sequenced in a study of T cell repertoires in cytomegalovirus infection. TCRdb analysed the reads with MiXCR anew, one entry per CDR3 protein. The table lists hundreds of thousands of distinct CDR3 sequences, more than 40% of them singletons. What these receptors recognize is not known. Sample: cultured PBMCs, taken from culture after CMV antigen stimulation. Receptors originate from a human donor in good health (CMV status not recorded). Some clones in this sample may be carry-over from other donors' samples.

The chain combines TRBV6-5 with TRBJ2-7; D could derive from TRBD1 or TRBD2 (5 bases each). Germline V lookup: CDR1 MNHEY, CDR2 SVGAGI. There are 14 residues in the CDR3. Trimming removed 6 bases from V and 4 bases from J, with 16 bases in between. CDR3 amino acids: CASRGPTGRYEQYF. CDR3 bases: TGTGCCAGCAGGGGACCCACCGGACGATACGAGCAGTACTTC.

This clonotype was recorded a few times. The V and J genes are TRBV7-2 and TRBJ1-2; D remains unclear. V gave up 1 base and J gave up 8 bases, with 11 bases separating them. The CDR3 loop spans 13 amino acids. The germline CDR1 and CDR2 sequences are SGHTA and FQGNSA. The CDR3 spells CASSLGRGEGYTF. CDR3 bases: TGTGCCAGCAGCTTAGGTCGCGGGGAAGGCTACACCTTC. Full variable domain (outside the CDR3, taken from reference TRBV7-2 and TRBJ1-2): GAGVSQSPSNKVTEKGKDVELRCDPISGHTALYWYRQSLGQGLEFLIYFQGNSAPDKSGLPSDRFSAERTGGSVSTLTIQRTQQEDSAVYLCASSLGRGEGYTFGSGTRLTVV.

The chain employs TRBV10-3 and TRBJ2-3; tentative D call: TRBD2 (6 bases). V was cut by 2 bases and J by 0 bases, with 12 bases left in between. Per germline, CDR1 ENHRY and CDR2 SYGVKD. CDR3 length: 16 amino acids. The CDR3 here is CAISEADSGSTDTQYF. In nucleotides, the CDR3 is TGTGCCATCAGTGAGGCAGATAGCGGAAGCACAGATACGCAGTATTTT.

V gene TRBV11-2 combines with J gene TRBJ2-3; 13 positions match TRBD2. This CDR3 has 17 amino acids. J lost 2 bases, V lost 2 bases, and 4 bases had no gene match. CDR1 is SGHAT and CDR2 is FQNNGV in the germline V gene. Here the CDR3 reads CASSLWTSGGLTDTQYF. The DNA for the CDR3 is TGTGCCAGCAGCTTATGGACTAGCGGGGGACTCACAGATACGCAGTATTTT. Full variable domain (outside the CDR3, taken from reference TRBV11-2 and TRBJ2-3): EAGVAQSPRYKIIEKRQSVAFWCNPISGHATLYWYQQILGQGPKLLIQFQNNGVVDDSQLPKDRFSAERLKGVDSTLKIQPAKLEDSAVYLCASSLWTSGGLTDTQYFGPGTRLTVL.

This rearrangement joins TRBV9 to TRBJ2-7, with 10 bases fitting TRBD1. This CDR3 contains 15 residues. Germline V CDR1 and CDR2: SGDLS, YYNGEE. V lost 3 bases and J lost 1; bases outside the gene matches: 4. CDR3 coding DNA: TGTGCCAGCAGCGAGGGACAGGGGTGGTCCTACGAGCAGTACTTC. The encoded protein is CASSEGQGWSYEQYF.

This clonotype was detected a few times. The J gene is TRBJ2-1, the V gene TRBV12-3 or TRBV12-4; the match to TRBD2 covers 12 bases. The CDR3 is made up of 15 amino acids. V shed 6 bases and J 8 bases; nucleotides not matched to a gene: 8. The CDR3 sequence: CASRPSGRAKDEQFF. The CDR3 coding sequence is TGTGCCAGCAGACCTAGCGGGAGGGCCAAGGATGAGCAGTTCTTC.

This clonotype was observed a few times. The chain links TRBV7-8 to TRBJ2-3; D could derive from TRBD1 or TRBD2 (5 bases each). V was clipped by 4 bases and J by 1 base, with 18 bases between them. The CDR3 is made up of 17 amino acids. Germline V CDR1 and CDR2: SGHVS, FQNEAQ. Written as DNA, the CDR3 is TGTGCCAGCAGCTCCCGAGGGGAGCGGAAACGCACAGATACGCAGTATTTT. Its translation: CASSSRGERKRTDTQYF.

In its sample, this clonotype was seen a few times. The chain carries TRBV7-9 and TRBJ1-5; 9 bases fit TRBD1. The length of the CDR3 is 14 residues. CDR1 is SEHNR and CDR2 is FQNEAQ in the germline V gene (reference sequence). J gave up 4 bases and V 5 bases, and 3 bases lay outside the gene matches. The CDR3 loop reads CASSTDRGNQPQHF. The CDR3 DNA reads TGTGCCAGCAGCACAGACAGGGGGAATCAGCCCCAGCATTTT. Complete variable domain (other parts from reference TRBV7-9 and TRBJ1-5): DTGVSQNPRHKITKRGQNVTFRCDPISEHNRLYWYRQTLGQGPEFLTYFQNEAQLEKSRLLSDRFSAERPKGSFSTLEIQRTEQGDSAMYLCASSTDRGNQPQHFGDGTRLSIL.

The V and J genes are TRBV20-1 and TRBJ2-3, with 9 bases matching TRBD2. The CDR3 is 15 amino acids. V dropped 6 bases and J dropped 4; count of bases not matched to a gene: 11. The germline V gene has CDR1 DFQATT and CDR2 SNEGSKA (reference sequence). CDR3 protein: CSAPDAGGRADTQYF. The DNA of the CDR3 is TGCAGTGCGCCCGATGCGGGGGGGCGTGCAGATACGCAGTATTTT.

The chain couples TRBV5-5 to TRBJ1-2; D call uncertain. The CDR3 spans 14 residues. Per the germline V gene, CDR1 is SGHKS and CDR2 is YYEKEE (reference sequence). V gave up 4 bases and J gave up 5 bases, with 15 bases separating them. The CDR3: CASSLGPVVYGYTF. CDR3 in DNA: TGTGCCAGCAGCCTGGGCCCGGTCGTATATGGCTACACCTTC.

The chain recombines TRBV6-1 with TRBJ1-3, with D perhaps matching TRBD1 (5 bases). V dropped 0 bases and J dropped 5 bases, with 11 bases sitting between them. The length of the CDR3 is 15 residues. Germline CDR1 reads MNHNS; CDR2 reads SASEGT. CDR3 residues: CASSEAKAGRNTIYF. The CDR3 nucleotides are TGTGCCAGCAGTGAAGCGAAGGCAGGGAGAAACACCATATATTTT.

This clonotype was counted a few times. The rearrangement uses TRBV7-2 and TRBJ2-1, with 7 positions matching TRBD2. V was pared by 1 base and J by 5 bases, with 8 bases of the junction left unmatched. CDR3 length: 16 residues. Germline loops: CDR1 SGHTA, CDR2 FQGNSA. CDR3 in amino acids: CASSLVPQGLDNEQFF. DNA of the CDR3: TGTGCCAGCAGCTTAGTCCCTCAAGGACTAGACAATGAGCAGTTCTTC. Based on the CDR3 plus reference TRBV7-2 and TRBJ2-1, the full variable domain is GAGVSQSPSNKVTEKGKDVELRCDPISGHTALYWYRQSLGQGLEFLIYFQGNSAPDKSGLPSDRFSAERTGGSVSTLTIQRTQQEDSAVYLCASSLVPQGLDNEQFFGPGTRLTVL.

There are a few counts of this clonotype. The CDR3 sequence is CAATRETGETDTQYF. The CDR3 region has the DNA TGTGCCGCAACGAGGGAGACAGGGGAAACAGATACGCAGTATTTT. This sequence joins TRBV2 and TRBJ2-3; TRBD1 matches at 8 bases. The CDR3 is 15 amino acids. Germline lookup yields CDR1 SNHLY and CDR2 FYNNEI. Unmatched junction bases numbered 13, after V lost 11 bases and J lost 3 bases.

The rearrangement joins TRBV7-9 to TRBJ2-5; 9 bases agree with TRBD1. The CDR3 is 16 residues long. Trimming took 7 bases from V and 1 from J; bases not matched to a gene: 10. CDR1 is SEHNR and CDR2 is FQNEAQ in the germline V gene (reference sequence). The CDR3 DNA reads TGTGCCAGCACTGTTCTGGACAGGGGTACCCAAGAGACCCAGTACTTC. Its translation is CASTVLDRGTQETQYF.

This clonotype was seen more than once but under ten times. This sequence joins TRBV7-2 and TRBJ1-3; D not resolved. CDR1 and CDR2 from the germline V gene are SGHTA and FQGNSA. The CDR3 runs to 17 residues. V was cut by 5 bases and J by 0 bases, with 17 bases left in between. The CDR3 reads CASSPHLRAASGNTIYF. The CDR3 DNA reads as TGTGCCAGCAGCCCTCACCTGCGGGCAGCCTCTGGAAACACCATATATTTT.

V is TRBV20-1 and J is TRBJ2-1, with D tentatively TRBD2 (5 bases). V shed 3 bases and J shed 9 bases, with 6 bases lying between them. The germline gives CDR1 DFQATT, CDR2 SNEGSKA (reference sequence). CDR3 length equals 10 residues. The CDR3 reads CSASEGEQFF. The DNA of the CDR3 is TGCAGTGCTAGTGAGGGTGAGCAGTTCTTC.

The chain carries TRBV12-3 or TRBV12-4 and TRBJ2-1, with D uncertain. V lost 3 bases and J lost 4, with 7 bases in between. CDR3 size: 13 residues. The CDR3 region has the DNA TGTGCCAGCAGTTTTTTACAATACAATGAGCAGTTCTTC. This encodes CASSFLQYNEQFF.

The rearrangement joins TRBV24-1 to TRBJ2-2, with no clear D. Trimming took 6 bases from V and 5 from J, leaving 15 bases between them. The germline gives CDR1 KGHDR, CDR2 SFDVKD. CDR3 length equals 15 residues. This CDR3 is CATSTTKETTGELFF. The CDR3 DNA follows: TGTGCCACCAGTACGACAAAGGAGACTACCGGGGAGCTGTTTTTT.

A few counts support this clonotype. In DNA, the CDR3 is TGTGCCAGCAGCCAAAACCCACAGGGCGTAGAGACCCAGTACTTC. Amino acid sequence: CASSQNPQGVETQYF. V gene TRBV6-5 combines with J gene TRBJ2-5; D perhaps matches TRBD1 (6 bases). In germline, CDR1 is MNHEY, CDR2 SVGAGI. There are 15 residues in the CDR3. V was pared by 6 bases and J by 4 bases, with 18 bases between.

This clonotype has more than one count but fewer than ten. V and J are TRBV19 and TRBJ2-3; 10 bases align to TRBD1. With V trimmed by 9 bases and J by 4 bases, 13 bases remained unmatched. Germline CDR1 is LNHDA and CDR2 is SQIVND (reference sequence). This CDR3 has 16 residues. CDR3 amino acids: CASSFSGTGASDTQYF. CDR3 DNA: TGTGCCAGCTCCTTCTCCGGGACAGGGGCTTCAGATACGCAGTATTTT.

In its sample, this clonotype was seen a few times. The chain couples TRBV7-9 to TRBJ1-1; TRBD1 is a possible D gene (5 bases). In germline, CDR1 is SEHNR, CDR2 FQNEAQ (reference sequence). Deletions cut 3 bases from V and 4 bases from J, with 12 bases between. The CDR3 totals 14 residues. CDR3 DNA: TGTGCCAGCAGCTTTCTGGGGCTAGGCACTGAAGCTTTCTTT. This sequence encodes CASSFLGLGTEAFF.

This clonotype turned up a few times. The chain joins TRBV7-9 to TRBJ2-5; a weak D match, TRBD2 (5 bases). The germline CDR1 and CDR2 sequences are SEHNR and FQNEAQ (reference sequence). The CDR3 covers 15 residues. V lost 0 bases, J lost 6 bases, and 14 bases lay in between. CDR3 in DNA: TGTGCCAGCAGCTTAGCGGACTGGCGCGAGAAGACCCAGTACTTC. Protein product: CASSLADWREKTQYF.

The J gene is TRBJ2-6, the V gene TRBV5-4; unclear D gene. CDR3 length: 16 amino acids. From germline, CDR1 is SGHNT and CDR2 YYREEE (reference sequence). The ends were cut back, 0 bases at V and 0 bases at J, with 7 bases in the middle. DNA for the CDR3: TGTGCCAGCAGCTTGGGCCCGCACTCTGGGGCCAACGTCCTGACTTTC. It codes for CASSLGPHSGANVLTF.